These T cell receptor beta chains were read from a single sample in a study of cytomegalovirus exposure and HLA in healthy donors. Assay: immunoSEQ multiplex PCR; the TCRdb copy retains only in-frame clones and omits some. This table holds about 130,000 clones, about 10% found once. The sequencing sample was made of PBMCs. The receptors were sampled from a woman between 18 and 29 years old in good health and CMV-seropositive. The CDR3 runs from the conserved cysteine through the conserved F or W. D genes are given only for firm matches. Size tells how often a clone was seen (once, few, many) or the class of an expanded clone, and some rows leave it out.

D gene: -
J gene: TRBJ2-7
V gene: TRBV21-1
clone size: -
CDR3 protein: CASSKEGTSGSSYEQYF
CDR3 DNA: TGTGCCAGCAGCAAAGAAGGTACTAGCGGGAGTAGCTACGAGCAGTACTTC

D gene: -
J gene: TRBJ2-3
V gene: TRBV6-4
clone size: -
CDR3 protein: CASSDSGGRLTDTQYF
CDR3 DNA: TGTGCCAGCAGTGACTCGGGGGGACGTCTCACAGATACGCAGTATTTT

D gene: TRBD1
J gene: TRBJ1-2
V gene: TRBV19
clone size: -
CDR3 protein: CASSIQETGGSGYTF
CDR3 DNA: TGTGCCAGTAGTATTCAGGAGACAGGGGGTAGTGGCTACACCTTC

D gene: TRBD2
J gene: TRBJ2-1
V gene: TRBV29-1
clone size: -
CDR3 protein: CSVASLAAHNEQFF
CDR3 DNA: TGCAGCGTTGCTTCACTAGCGGCCCACAATGAGCAGTTCTTC

D gene: -
J gene: TRBJ2-5
V gene: TRBV11-3
clone size: few
CDR3 protein: CASSRRGKQETQYF
CDR3 DNA: TGTGCCAGCAGCCGAAGAGGGAAACAAGAGACCCAGTACTTC

D gene: -
J gene: TRBJ1-2
V gene: TRBV11-2
clone size: -
CDR3 protein: CASSSFYGYTF
CDR3 DNA: TGTGCCAGCAGCTCTTTTTATGGCTACACCTTC

D gene: -
J gene: TRBJ2-7
V gene: TRBV7-6
clone size: -
CDR3 protein: CASSPAGYGSHEQYF
CDR3 DNA: TGTGCCAGCAGCCCGGCTGGTTACGGGAGCCACGAGCAGTACTTC

D gene: -
J gene: TRBJ1-1
V gene: TRBV6-1
clone size: -
CDR3 protein: CASTRQAAEAFF
CDR3 DNA: TGTGCCAGCACACGACAGGCGGCTGAAGCTTTCTTT

D gene: -
J gene: TRBJ2-7
V gene: TRBV6-1
clone size: few
CDR3 protein: CASSDSSPYEQYF
CDR3 DNA: TGTGCCAGCAGTGATTCTAGTCCCTACGAGCAGTACTTC

D gene: -
J gene: TRBJ2-5
V gene: TRBV7-8
clone size: few
CDR3 protein: CASTLRETQYF
CDR3 DNA: TGTGCCAGCACTCTTCGGGAGACCCAGTACTTC

D gene: -
J gene: TRBJ2-1
V gene: TRBV5-6
clone size: few
CDR3 protein: CASSLASVALSYNEQFF
CDR3 DNA: TGTGCCAGCAGCTTGGCCAGCGTTGCCCTTTCCTACAATGAGCAGTTCTTC

D gene: -
J gene: TRBJ2-2
V gene: TRBV18
clone size: -
CDR3 protein: CASTSVLTGELFF
CDR3 DNA: TGTGCCAGCACCAGCGTTCTGACCGGGGAGCTGTTTTTT

D gene: TRBD1
J gene: TRBJ1-1
V gene: TRBV6-1
clone size: -
CDR3 protein: CASSERGHHTEAFF
CDR3 DNA: TGTGCCAGCAGTGAAAGGGGGCACCACACTGAAGCTTTCTTT

D gene: TRBD2
J gene: TRBJ2-7
V gene: TRBV7-2
clone size: -
CDR3 protein: CASSTSSGNKQYF
CDR3 DNA: TGTGCCAGCAGCACGTCTAGCGGGAATAAGCAGTACTTC

D gene: -
J gene: TRBJ2-1
V gene: TRBV19
clone size: -
CDR3 protein: CASSIGGGEQFF
CDR3 DNA: TGTGCCAGTAGTATAGGGGGAGGTGAGCAGTTCTTC

D gene: TRBD2
J gene: TRBJ2-1
V gene: TRBV4-1
clone size: few
CDR3 protein: CASSLLGLAGRNEQFF
CDR3 DNA: TGCGCCAGCAGCCTTTTGGGACTAGCGGGACGCAATGAGCAGTTCTTC

D gene: -
J gene: TRBJ2-2
V gene: TRBV7-3
clone size: many
CDR3 protein: CASSEIYNTGELFF
CDR3 DNA: TGTGCCAGCTCTGAAATCTACAACACCGGGGAGCTGTTTTTT

D gene: TRBD1
J gene: TRBJ1-1
V gene: TRBV5-1
clone size: -
CDR3 protein: CASSMETGQGAAFF
CDR3 DNA: TGCGCCAGCAGCATGGAGACTGGACAGGGAGCAGCTTTCTTT

D gene: TRBD2
J gene: TRBJ2-1
V gene: TRBV25-1
clone size: few
CDR3 protein: CASSELSSGRNNEQFF
CDR3 DNA: TGTGCCAGCAGTGAATTAAGTAGCGGGAGAAACAATGAGCAGTTCTTC

D gene: -
J gene: TRBJ2-1
V gene: TRBV21-1
clone size: -
CDR3 protein: CASSNWGLAGSSSYNEQFF
CDR3 DNA: TGTGCCAGCAGCAATTGGGGACTAGCGGGATCGAGCTCCTACAATGAGCAGTTCTTC

D gene: TRBD2
J gene: TRBJ2-1
V gene: TRBV5-1
clone size: few
CDR3 protein: CASGQFRGGGLQNEQFF
CDR3 DNA: TGCGCCAGCGGCCAATTTAGGGGCGGGGGACTACAGAATGAGCAGTTCTTC

D gene: TRBD2
J gene: TRBJ2-3
V gene: TRBV7-9
clone size: few
CDR3 protein: CASTLAGGPGDTQYF
CDR3 DNA: TGTGCCAGCACCTTAGCGGGAGGGCCAGGTGATACGCAGTATTTT

D gene: TRBD2
J gene: TRBJ2-3
V gene: TRBV6-1
clone size: few
CDR3 protein: CASSESSVAGPTDTQYF
CDR3 DNA: TGTGCCAGCAGTGAATCTTCGGTAGCGGGGCCCACAGATACGCAGTATTTT